The rows below give T cell receptor beta chains drawn from one sample of a study of blood T cell repertoires in COVID-19. Method: immunoSEQ multiplex PCR; TCRdb's copy keeps in-frame clones and lacks some. The table has approximately 72,000 clones, approximately 89% seen once. The material sequenced was peripheral blood. These TCRs come from a woman over 75 with active or convalescent COVID-19. CDR3s leave out the opening cysteine and the closing phenylalanine or tryptophan. D genes are given only for firm matches.

j_call,v_call,d_call,cdr3_aa
TRBJ1-5,TRBV30,TRBD1,AWSRGQGVTSNQPQH
TRBJ2-3,TRBV20-1,NA,SASFREKLWGTDTQY
TRBJ2-3,TRBV5-1,NA,ASSLAWRDTQY
TRBJ1-5,TRBV7-8,NA,ASSNSYSGGNQPQH
TRBJ2-2,TRBV6-6,TRBD2,ASSRLAGRNTGELF
TRBJ1-3,TRBV6-5,NA,ASVPAGSGNTIY
TRBJ2-2,TRBV2,NA,ASRSSVDTGELF
TRBJ2-7,TRBV6-5,TRBD1,ASRTGTGRSYEQY
TRBJ2-2,TRBV4-3,NA,ASSQDTGAPTGELF
TRBJ2-7,TRBV5-1,NA,ASSLFGDREQY
TRBJ2-7,TRBV4-1,TRBD2,ASSRSTSGTYEQY
TRBJ1-2,TRBV7-2,TRBD1,ASSPSGTGIGYGYT
TRBJ1-5,TRBV10-3,TRBD1,AIGDRETNQPQH
TRBJ1-2,TRBV6-6,NA,ASSSDGLGYT
TRBJ1-1,TRBV21-1,NA,ASSKTTEAF
TRBJ2-3,TRBV4-3,TRBD2,ASSLSGTSGADTQY
TRBJ2-3,TRBV6-4,TRBD1,ARLGQDNSSTDTQY
TRBJ2-7,TRBV4-3,TRBD1,ASSQENRGEQY
TRBJ1-5,TRBV11-3,TRBD1,ASSLEAVQGGPQH
TRBJ1-4,TRBV30,TRBD1,AWSGDRAEKLF
TRBJ1-2,TRBV4-3,NA,ASSQQTANYGYT
TRBJ2-3,TRBV7-8,TRBD2,ASSSRLAGTDTQY
TRBJ1-6,TRBV12-3/TRBV12-4,NA,ASTKIQNSPLH
TRBJ1-4,TRBV27,NA,ASSTNRDLGEKLF
TRBJ1-6,TRBV19,NA,ASRTREYDSPLH
TRBJ1-5,TRBV29-1,NA,SVEEGGTAYQPQH
TRBJ2-3,TRBV6-5,TRBD2,ASSSSGTSTDTQY
TRBJ2-1,TRBV13,NA,ASSFRGANYNEQF
TRBJ1-3,TRBV5-3,TRBD1,ARSLSDRGSGNTIY
TRBJ2-3,TRBV6-5,TRBD2,ASSYGAGELNTQY
TRBJ1-2,TRBV20-1,NA,LGQTNYGYT
TRBJ2-5,TRBV28,NA,ASSMDTVQETQY
TRBJ1-1,TRBV7-8,NA,ASSKGGGLNTEAF
TRBJ1-4,TRBV5-1,TRBD1,ASSWGQGVFGTNEKLF
TRBJ1-1,TRBV19,NA,ASRLLGGVVTEAF
TRBJ2-7,TRBV5-3,NA,ARSLGACEQY
TRBJ2-3,TRBV30,TRBD2,AWSAGLAGGPDTQY
TRBJ2-3,TRBV20-1,TRBD2,SASWGGSLTDTQY
TRBJ1-5,TRBV3-1/TRBV3-2,NA,ASSQGLYSNQPQH
TRBJ1-3,TRBV18,NA,ASSGDRGNTIY
TRBJ2-3,TRBV5-1,TRBD2,ASSLGGGLAVGYTDTQY
TRBJ1-2,TRBV29-1,NA,SVPHGGFGYT
TRBJ2-5,TRBV7-8,NA,ASSRDTQETQY